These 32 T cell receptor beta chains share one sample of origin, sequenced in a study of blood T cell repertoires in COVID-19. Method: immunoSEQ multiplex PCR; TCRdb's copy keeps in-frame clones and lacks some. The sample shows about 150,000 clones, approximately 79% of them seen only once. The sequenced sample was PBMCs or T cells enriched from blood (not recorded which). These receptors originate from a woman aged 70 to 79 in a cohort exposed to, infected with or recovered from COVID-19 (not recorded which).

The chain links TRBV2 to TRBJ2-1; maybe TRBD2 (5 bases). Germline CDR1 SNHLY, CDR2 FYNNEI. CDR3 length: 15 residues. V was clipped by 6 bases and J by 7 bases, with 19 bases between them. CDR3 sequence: CASRYPSRARNEQFF. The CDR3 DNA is TGTGCCAGCAGGTATCCTAGCCGAGCACGAAATGAGCAGTTCTTC.

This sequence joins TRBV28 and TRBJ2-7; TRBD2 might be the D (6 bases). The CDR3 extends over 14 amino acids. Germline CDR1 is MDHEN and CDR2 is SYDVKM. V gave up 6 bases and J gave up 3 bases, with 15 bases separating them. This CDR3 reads CASSQDGGLYEQYF. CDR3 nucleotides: TGTGCCAGCAGCCAGGACGGAGGGCTCTACGAGCAGTACTTC.

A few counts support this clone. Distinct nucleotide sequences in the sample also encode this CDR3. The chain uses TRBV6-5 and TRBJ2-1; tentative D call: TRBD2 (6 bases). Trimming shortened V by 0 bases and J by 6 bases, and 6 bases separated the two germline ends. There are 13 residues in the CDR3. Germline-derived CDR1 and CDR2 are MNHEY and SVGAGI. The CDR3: CASSYSEGNEQFF. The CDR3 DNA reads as TGTGCCAGCAGTTACTCGGAGGGCAATGAGCAGTTCTTC.

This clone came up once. CDR3 DNA sequence: TGCGCCAGCAGCTTGTCCCCGACAGGGGATTACTCCTACGAGCAGTACTTC. Amino acids: CASSLSPTGDYSYEQYF. The J gene is TRBJ2-7, the V gene TRBV5-1, with 8 positions matching TRBD1. Germline CDR1 and CDR2: SGHRS and YFSETQ. There are 17 residues in the CDR3. V was clipped by 1 base and J by 0 bases; unmatched bases: 9. The entire variable domain, with the rest obtained from reference TRBV5-1 and TRBJ2-7, is as follows: KAGVTQTPRYLIKTRGQQVTLSCSPISGHRSVSWYQQTPGQGLQFLFEYFSETQRNKGNFPGRFSGRQFSNSRSEMNVSTLELGDSALYLCASSLSPTGDYSYEQYFGPGTRLTVT.

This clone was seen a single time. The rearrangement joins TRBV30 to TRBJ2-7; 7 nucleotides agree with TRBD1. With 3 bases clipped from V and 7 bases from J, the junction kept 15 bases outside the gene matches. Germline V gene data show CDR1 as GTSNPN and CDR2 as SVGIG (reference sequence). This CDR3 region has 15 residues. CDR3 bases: TGTGCCTGGAGGCTTACAGGGGCGACGTGGAGGGAGCAGTACTTC. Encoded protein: CAWRLTGATWREQYF. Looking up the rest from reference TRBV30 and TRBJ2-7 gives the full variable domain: SQTIHQWPATLVQPVGSPLSLECTVEGTSNPNLYWYRQAAGRGLQLLFYSVGIGQISSEVPQNLSASRPQDRQFILSSKKLLLSDSGFYLCAWRLTGATWREQYFGPGTRLTVT.

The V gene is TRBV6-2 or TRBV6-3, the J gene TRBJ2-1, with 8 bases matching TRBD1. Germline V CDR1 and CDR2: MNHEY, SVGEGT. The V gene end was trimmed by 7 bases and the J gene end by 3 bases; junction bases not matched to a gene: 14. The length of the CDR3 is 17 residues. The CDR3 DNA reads TGTGCCAGCACCCCGGGACAGGAGGATAGGGGCTACAATGAGCAGTTCTTC. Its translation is CASTPGQEDRGYNEQFF.

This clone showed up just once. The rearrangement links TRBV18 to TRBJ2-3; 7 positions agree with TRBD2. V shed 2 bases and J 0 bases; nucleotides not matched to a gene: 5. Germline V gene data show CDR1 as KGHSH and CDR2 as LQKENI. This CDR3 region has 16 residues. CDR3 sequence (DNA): TGTGCCAGCTCACCAGCTAGCGGAGCTAGCACAGATACGCAGTATTTT. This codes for CASSPASGASTDTQYF.

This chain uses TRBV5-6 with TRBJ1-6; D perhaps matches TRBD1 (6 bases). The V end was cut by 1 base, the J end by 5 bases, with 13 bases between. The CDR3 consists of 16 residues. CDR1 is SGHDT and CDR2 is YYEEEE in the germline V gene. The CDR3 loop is CASSLFGTMNNSPLHF. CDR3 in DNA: TGTGCCAGCAGCTTGTTTGGGACAATGAATAATTCACCCCTCCACTTT.

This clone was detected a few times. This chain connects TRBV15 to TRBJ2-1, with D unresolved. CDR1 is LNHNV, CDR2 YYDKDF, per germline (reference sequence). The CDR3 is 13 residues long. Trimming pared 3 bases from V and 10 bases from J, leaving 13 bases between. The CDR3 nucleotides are TGTGCCACCAGCAGGGGCCTCCTTGCAGAGCAGTTCTTC. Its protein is CATSRGLLAEQFF. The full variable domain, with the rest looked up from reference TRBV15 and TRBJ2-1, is DAMVIQNPRYQVTQFGKPVTLSCSQTLNHNVMYWYQQKSSQAPKLLFHYYDKDFNNEADTPDNFQSRRPNTSFCFLDIRSPGLGDTAMYLCATSRGLLAEQFFGPGTRLTVL.

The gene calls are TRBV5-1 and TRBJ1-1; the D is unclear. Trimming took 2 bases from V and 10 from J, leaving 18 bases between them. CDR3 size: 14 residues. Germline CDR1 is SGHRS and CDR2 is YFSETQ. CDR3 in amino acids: CASSFFRVGDGAFF. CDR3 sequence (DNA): TGCGCCAGCAGCTTTTTCCGGGTCGGAGACGGAGCTTTCTTT.

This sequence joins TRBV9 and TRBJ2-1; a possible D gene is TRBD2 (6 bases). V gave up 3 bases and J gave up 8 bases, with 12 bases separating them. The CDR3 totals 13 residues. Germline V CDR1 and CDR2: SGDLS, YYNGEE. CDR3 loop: CASSGGMLDEQFF. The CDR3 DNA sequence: TGTGCCAGCAGCGGCGGGATGCTGGATGAGCAGTTCTTC.

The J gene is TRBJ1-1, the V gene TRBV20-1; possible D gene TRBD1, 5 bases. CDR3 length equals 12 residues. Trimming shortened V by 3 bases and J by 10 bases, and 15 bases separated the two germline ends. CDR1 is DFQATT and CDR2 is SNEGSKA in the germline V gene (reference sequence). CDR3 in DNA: TGCAGTGCTAGTCGGGGGGAGTCGGGAGCTTTCTTT. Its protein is CSASRGESGAFF.

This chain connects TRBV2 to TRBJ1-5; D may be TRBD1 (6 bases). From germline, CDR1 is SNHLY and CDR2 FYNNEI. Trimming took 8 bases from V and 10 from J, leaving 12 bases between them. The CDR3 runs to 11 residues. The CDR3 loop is CASRGGGPQHF. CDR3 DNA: TGTGCCAGCCGCGGGGGGGGCCCCCAGCATTTT.

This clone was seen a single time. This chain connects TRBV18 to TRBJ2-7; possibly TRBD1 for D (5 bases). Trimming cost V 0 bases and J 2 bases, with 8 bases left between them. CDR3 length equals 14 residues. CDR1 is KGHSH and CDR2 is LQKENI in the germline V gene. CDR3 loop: CASSPPARAYEQYF. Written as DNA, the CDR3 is TGTGCCAGCTCACCACCCGCCAGGGCCTACGAGCAGTACTTC. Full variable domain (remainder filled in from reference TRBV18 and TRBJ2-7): NAGVMQNPRHLVRRRGQEARLRCSPMKGHSHVYWYRQLPEEGLKFMVYLQKENIIDESGMPKERFSAEFPKEGPSILRIQQVVRGDSAAYFCASSPPARAYEQYFGPGTRLTVT.

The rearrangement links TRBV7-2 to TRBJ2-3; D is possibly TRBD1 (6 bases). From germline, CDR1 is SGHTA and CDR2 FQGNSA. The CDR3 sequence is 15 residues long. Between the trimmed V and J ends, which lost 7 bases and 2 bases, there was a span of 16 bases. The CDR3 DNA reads TGTGCCAGCACTCCTGGAACAGGGAACACAGATACGCAGTATTTT. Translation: CASTPGTGNTDTQYF.

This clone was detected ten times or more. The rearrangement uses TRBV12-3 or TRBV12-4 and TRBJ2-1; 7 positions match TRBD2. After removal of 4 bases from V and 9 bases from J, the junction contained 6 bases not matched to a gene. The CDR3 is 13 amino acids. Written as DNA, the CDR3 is TGTGCCAGCAGTTCTTCCCTAGCGGCTGAGCAGTTCTTC. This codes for CASSSSLAAEQFF.

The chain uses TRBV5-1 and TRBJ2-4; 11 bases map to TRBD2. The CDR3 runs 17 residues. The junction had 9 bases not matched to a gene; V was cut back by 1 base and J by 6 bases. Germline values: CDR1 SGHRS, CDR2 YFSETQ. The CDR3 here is CASSLRTSGSLGNIQYF. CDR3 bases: TGCGCCAGCAGCTTGCGTACTAGCGGGAGTTTGGGAAACATTCAGTACTTC.

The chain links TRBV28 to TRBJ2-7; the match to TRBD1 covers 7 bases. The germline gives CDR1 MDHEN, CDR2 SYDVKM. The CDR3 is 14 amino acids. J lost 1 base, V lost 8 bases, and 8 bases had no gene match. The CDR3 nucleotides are TGTGCCAGCCGCCCCCCGGGACAGTCCTACGAGCAGTACTTC. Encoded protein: CASRPPGQSYEQYF.

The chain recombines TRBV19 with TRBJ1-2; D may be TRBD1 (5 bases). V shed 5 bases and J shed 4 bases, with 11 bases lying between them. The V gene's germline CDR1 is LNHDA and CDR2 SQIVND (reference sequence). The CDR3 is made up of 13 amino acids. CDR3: CASSQGSSYGYTF. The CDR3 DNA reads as TGTGCCAGTAGTCAGGGTTCTAGCTATGGCTACACCTTC.

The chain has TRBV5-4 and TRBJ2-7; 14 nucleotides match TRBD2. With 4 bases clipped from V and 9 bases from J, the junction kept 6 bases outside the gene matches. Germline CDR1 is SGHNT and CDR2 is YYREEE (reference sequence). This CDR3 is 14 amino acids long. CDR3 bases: TGTGCCAGCAGCCCGGGACTAGCGGGAGCGGGGCAGTACTTC. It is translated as CASSPGLAGAGQYF.

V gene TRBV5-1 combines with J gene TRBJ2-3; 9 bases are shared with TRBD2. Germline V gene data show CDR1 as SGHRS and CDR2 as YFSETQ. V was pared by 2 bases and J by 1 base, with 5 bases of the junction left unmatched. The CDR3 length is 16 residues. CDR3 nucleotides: TGCGCCAGCAGCTTCGGTTGGACTAGCGGCACAGATACGCAGTATTTT. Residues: CASSFGWTSGTDTQYF.

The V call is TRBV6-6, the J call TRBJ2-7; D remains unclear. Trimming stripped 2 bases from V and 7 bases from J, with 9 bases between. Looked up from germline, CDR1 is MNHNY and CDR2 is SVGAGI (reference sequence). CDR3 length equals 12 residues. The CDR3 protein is CASSYPPGEQYF. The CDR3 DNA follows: TGTGCCAGCAGTTACCCCCCCGGGGAGCAGTACTTC.

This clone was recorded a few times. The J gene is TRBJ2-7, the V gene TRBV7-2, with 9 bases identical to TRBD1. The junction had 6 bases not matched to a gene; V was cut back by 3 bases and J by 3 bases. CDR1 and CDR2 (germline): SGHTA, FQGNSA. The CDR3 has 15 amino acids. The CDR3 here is CASSFGQGLYYEQYF. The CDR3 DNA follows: TGTGCCAGCAGCTTCGGACAGGGGCTGTACTACGAGCAGTACTTC.

The CDR3 loop reads CASKNLDGDTGELFF. The CDR3 coding sequence is TGTGCCAGCAAGAACTTAGACGGAGACACCGGGGAGCTGTTTTTT. The J gene is TRBJ2-2, the V gene TRBV19; D uncertain. Trimming took 9 bases from V and 3 from J, leaving 17 bases between them. The CDR3 is 15 amino acids. Germline V gene data show CDR1 as LNHDA and CDR2 as SQIVND (reference sequence). Combining the CDR3 with reference TRBV19 and TRBJ2-2 gives the whole variable domain DGGITQSPKYLFRKEGQNVTLSCEQNLNHDAMYWYRQDPGQGLRLIYYSQIVNDFQKGDIAEGYSVSREKKESFPLTVTSAQKNPTAFYLCASKNLDGDTGELFFGEGSRLTVL.

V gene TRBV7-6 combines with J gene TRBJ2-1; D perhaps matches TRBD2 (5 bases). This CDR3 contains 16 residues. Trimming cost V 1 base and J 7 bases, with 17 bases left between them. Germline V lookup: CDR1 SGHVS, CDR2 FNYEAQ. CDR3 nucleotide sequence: TGTGCCAGCAGCTTAGATAGGTCGGGGAGATTAAATGAGCAGTTCTTC. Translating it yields CASSLDRSGRLNEQFF. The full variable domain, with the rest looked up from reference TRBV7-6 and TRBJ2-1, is GAGVSQSPRYKVTKRGQDVALRCDPISGHVSLYWYRQALGQGPEFLTYFNYEAQQDKSGLPNDRFSAERPEGSISTLTIQRTEQRDSAMYRCASSLDRSGRLNEQFFGPGTRLTVL.

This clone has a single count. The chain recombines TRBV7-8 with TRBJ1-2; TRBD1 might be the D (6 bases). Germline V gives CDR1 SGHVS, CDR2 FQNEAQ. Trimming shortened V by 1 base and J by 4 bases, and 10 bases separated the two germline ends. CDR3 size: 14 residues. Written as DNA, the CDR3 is TGTGCCAGCAGCTTAGTGGAACAGGGCTATGGCTACACCTTC. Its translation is CASSLVEQGYGYTF.

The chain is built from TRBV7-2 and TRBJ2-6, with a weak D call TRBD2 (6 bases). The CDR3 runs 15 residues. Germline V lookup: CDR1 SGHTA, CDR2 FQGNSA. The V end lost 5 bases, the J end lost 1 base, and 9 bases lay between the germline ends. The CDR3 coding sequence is TGTGCCAGCAGCCGGGGGAGGTCTGGGGCCAACGTCCTGACTTTC. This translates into CASSRGRSGANVLTF.

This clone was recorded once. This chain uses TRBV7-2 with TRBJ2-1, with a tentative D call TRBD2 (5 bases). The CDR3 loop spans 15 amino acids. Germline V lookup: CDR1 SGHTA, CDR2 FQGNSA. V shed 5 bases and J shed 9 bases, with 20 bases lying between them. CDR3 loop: CASSPGGLILLEQFF. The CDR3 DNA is TGTGCCAGCAGCCCCGGAGGCCTTATCTTGCTTGAGCAGTTCTTC.

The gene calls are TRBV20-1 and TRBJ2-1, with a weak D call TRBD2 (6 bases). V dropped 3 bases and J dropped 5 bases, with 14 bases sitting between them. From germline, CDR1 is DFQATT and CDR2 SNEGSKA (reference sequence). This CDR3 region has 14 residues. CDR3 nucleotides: TGCAGTGCTAGTCGGCGGGAACTCAACAATGAGCAGTTCTTC. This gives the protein CSASRRELNNEQFF.

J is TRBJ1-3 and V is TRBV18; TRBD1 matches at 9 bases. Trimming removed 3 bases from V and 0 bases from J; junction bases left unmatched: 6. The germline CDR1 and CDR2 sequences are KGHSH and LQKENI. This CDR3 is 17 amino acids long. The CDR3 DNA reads TGTGCCAGCTCACCGGGGACAGGGATAAGCTCTGGAAACACCATATATTTT. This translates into CASSPGTGISSGNTIYF.

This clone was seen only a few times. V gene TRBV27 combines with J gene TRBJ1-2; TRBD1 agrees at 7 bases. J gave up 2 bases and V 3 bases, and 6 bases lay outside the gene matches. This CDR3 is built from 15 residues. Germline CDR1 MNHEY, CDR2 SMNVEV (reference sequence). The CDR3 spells CASSLYRGQNYGYTF. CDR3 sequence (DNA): TGTGCCAGCAGTTTGTACAGGGGCCAAAACTATGGCTACACCTTC.

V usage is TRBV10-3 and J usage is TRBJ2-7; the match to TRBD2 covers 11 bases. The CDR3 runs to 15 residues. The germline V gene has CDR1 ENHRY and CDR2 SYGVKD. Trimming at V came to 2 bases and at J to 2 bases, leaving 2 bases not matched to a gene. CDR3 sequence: CAISEGLAGAYEQYF. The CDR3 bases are TGTGCCATCAGTGAGGGACTAGCGGGTGCCTACGAGCAGTACTTC.